The source of this T cell receptor (beta chain) is a study of cytomegalovirus exposure and HLA in healthy donors. Study outcomes and limitations: Presence/absence analyses assumed roughly uniform sequencing depth across donors. In a later analysis, TCR association rates varied by HLA locus: DRB1 most, HLA-C fewest.

This clone was seen once. The antigen is not known. Per the germline V gene, CDR1 is LGHNA and CDR2 is YNFKEQ. This CDR3 region has 16 residues. The ends were cut back, 0 bases at V and 8 bases at J, with 19 bases in the middle. The PCR made use of 60 Vbeta and 13 Jbeta primers. Here immunoSEQ multiplex PCR was the method, and the copy in TCRdb shows in-frame clones only, minus some. This table holds 200,000 to 250,000 clones, around 80% found once. The clonotype was recovered from a girl aged 2 to 10 in good health and CMV-seronegative. The V and J genes are TRBV4-2 and TRBJ1-2; maybe TRBD1 (5 bases). Sequenced: PBMCs. CDR3 amino acids: CASSQDRLGGVGGYTF. The CDR3 nucleotides are TGTGCCAGCAGCCAAGATCGGTTGGGGGGGGTGGGAGGCTACACCTTC.